The 23 T cell receptor beta chains given below trace back to one sample, sequenced in a study of T cells after yellow fever vaccination. Via MiXCR, TCRdb re-called the 5' RACE reads, giving one row per CDR3 protein. This table has about 580,000 distinct CDR3 sequences, around 17% appearing once. Material: PBMCs, obtained about 5 days after the first yellow fever vaccination. The receptors shown here come from a man aged 18 to 35 who received the YFV17D yellow fever vaccine.

The chain carries TRBV7-2 and TRBJ1-4; D is unclear. The germline gives CDR1 SGHTA, CDR2 FQGNSA. There are 14 residues in the CDR3. The V end was cut by 6 bases, the J end by 4 bases, with 12 bases between. For the CDR3, the DNA is TGTGCCAGCAGGCTCCAAGGCCTTAATGAAAAACTGTTTTTT. Encoded protein: CASRLQGLNEKLFF.

This chain connects TRBV20-1 to TRBJ1-4, with 7 bases identical to TRBD1. Germline loops: CDR1 DFQATT, CDR2 SNEGSKA (reference sequence). The CDR3 runs 14 residues. Trimming at V came to 5 bases and at J to 7 bases, leaving 10 bases not matched to a gene. The CDR3: CSAPRDSVLEKLFF. In nucleotides, the CDR3 is TGCAGTGCTCCCCGGGACAGTGTTCTTGAAAAACTGTTTTTT.

The V and J genes are TRBV5-1 and TRBJ1-3; D possibly corresponds to TRBD1 (5 bases). Germline CDR1 and CDR2: SGHRS and YFSETQ. Trimming left V 0 bases short and J 3 bases short, with 13 bases between. The CDR3 contains 16 residues. DNA of the CDR3: TGCGCCAGCAGCTTGGCCGGAGGGGCTTTTGGAAACACCATATATTTT. This sequence encodes CASSLAGGAFGNTIYF.

This clonotype showed up just a few times. The gene calls are TRBV15 and TRBJ2-5; D gene unclear. This CDR3 is 14 amino acids long. Trimming removed 0 bases at V and 3 bases at J, with 8 bases between. From germline, CDR1 is LNHNV and CDR2 YYDKDF (reference sequence). DNA of the CDR3: TGTGCCACCAGCAGAGATCCGGCTAAAGAGACCCAGTACTTC. It yields the protein CATSRDPAKETQYF. The full variable domain, in which reference TRBV15 and TRBJ2-5 provide the parts outside the CDR3, is DAMVIQNPRYQVTQFGKPVTLSCSQTLNHNVMYWYQQKSSQAPKLLFHYYDKDFNNEADTPDNFQSRRPNTSFCFLDIRSPGLGDTAMYLCATSRDPAKETQYFGPGTRLLVL.

This chain links TRBV3-1 with TRBJ1-6, with TRBD1 matching 9 bases. The length of the CDR3 is 15 residues. Germline CDR1 is LGHDT and CDR2 is YNNKEL (reference sequence). The V gene end was trimmed by 4 bases and the J gene end by 9 bases; junction bases not matched to a gene: 7. CDR3 in amino acids: CASSRGQGPGSPLHF. CDR3 coding DNA: TGTGCCAGCAGCCGCGGACAGGGGCCGGGTTCACCCCTCCACTTT.

Notes on this clonotype: Without the conserved terminal phenylalanine or tryptophan, this CDR3 likely stems from a read error. The chain carries TRBV5-1 and TRBJ1-1; D is unclear. Germline V gene lookup returns CDR1 SGHRS and CDR2 YFSETQ. Trimming shortened V by 4 bases and J by 1 base, and 8 bases separated the two germline ends. The CDR3 has 13 residues. This CDR3 reads CASSATSNTEAFV. CDR3 nucleotides: TGCGCCAGCAGCGCCACCTCGAACACTGAAGCTTTCGTT.

This clonotype occurred a few times. The chain uses TRBV6-2 or TRBV6-3 and TRBJ2-2; no reliable D call. Looked up from germline, CDR1 is MNHEY and CDR2 is SVGEGT. The V and J ends lost 6 bases and 5 bases respectively, with 10 bases between them. The CDR3 has 13 residues. The CDR3 region is CASRTDGTGELFF. DNA of the CDR3: TGTGCCAGCAGGACCGACGGAACCGGGGAGCTGTTTTTT.

V is TRBV7-2 and J is TRBJ2-3, with no clear D. Germline V lookup: CDR1 SGHTA, CDR2 FQGNSA. The CDR3 has 13 residues. Trimming left V 5 bases short and J 5 bases short, with 11 bases between. The CDR3, as DNA: TGTGCCAGCAGCCCCATAGCCGTAGATACGCAGTATTTT. It yields the protein CASSPIAVDTQYF.

This clonotype was seen a handful of times. V and J are TRBV2 and TRBJ1-1; TRBD1 matches 8 bases. V lost 6 bases to trimming and J lost 7 bases; unmatched junction nucleotides: 7. From germline, CDR1 is SNHLY and CDR2 FYNNEI. The CDR3 is 13 amino acids. CDR3 sequence (DNA): TGTGCCAGCAGACGGACAGGGAGGGGTGAAGCTTTCTTT. Protein product: CASRRTGRGEAFF.

This clonotype occurred many times. The CDR3 reads CASSLLPWGYTF. The CDR3, as DNA: TGTGCCAGCAGCTTACTTCCTTGGGGCTACACCTTC. This chain links TRBV7-2 with TRBJ1-2; D not resolved. V gave up 2 bases and J gave up 8 bases, with 9 bases separating them. This CDR3 contains 12 residues. Germline V gives CDR1 SGHTA, CDR2 FQGNSA.

The chain uses TRBV3-1 and TRBJ1-2; D ambiguous. The germline V gene encodes CDR1 LGHDT and CDR2 YNNKEL (reference sequence). CDR3 length: 15 residues. Trimming removed 5 bases from V and 8 bases from J, with 21 bases in between. Written as DNA, the CDR3 is TGTGCCAGCAGCAAAACTACGACGTGGAAGCAGGGCTACACCTTC. Protein sequence: CASSKTTTWKQGYTF.

This chain uses TRBV12-3 or TRBV12-4 with TRBJ1-3; 9 nucleotides match TRBD1. This CDR3 has 17 residues. Germline trimming cut 6 bases from V and 4 bases from J; bases unmatched to any gene: 13. The CDR3 spells CASSPRTGAPVGNTIYF. The CDR3 DNA follows: TGTGCCAGCAGCCCTCGGACAGGGGCACCCGTCGGAAACACCATATATTTT.

The V gene is TRBV7-3, the J gene TRBJ2-5; D tentatively fits TRBD1 or TRBD2 (6 bases each). V was cut by 2 bases and J by 7 bases, with 11 bases left in between. CDR3 size: 13 residues. Germline lookup yields CDR1 SGHTA and CDR2 FQGTGA. This CDR3 is CASSLGGQRTQYF. The CDR3 region has the DNA TGTGCCAGCAGCTTAGGGGGGCAGCGGACCCAGTACTTC.

This chain uses TRBV27 with TRBJ2-2; D is uncertain. Germline V gene data show CDR1 as MNHEY and CDR2 as SMNVEV (reference sequence). This CDR3 has 13 residues. V shed 1 base and J shed 7 bases, with 7 bases lying between them. In DNA form, the CDR3 reads TGTGCCAGCAGTTTATGGGCAGGCGGGGAGCTGTTTTTT. Amino acid sequence: CASSLWAGGELFF.

This clonotype was recorded a few times. This chain connects TRBV5-1 to TRBJ2-3; TRBD1 matches at 12 bases. The CDR3 extends over 15 amino acids. CDR1 is SGHRS and CDR2 is YFSETQ in the germline V gene. V dropped 4 bases and J dropped 5; count of bases not matched to a gene: 5. In nucleotides, the CDR3 is TGCGCCAGCAGCCTGGGACAGGGGGCCGGAGATACGCAGTATTTT. It yields the protein CASSLGQGAGDTQYF.

The V call is TRBV19, the J call TRBJ1-1; D is uncertain. The germline V and J ends were trimmed by 10 bases and 0 bases, with 6 bases remaining between them. Per the germline V gene, CDR1 is LNHDA and CDR2 is SQIVND (reference sequence). The length of the CDR3 is 11 residues. CDR3 in DNA: TGTGCCACGAGAATGAACACTGAAGCTTTCTTT. Encoded protein: CATRMNTEAFF.

The J gene is TRBJ1-5, the V gene TRBV12-3 or TRBV12-4; 8 nucleotides align to TRBD1. Trimming cost V 3 bases and J 7 bases; bases outside gene matches: 8. The CDR3 runs 15 residues. The CDR3 DNA reads as TGTGCCAGCAGTTTTCATACAGGGGGTAACCAGCCCCAGCATTTT. It translates to CASSFHTGGNQPQHF.

The rearrangement joins TRBV6-2 or TRBV6-3 to TRBJ1-6; no clear D. The CDR3 runs 13 residues. The V and J ends lost 2 bases and 9 bases respectively, with 8 bases between them. Germline loops: CDR1 MNHEY, CDR2 SVGEGT. In DNA form, the CDR3 reads TGTGCCAGCAGTTACAAACTTGCTTCACCCCTCCACTTT. Its translation: CASSYKLASPLHF.

The rearrangement joins TRBV5-1 to TRBJ2-3; D possibly corresponds to TRBD1 (6 bases). With 0 bases removed from V and 5 bases from J, the gap between germline ends came to 13 bases. Germline V gene sequence: CDR1 SGHRS, CDR2 YFSETQ. The CDR3 loop spans 15 amino acids. In DNA form, the CDR3 reads TGCGCCAGCAGCTTGGTACAGGGAGAAGGAGATACGCAGTATTTT. Protein product: CASSLVQGEGDTQYF.

This sequence joins TRBV19 and TRBJ1-1; D may be TRBD1 (5 bases). V was clipped by 5 bases and J by 3 bases, with 13 bases between them. Germline V gene data show CDR1 as LNHDA and CDR2 as SQIVND (reference sequence). The CDR3 contains 14 residues. The CDR3 DNA reads as TGTGCCAGTAGTGGGGGAAGGAGGGACACTGAAGCTTTCTTT. Protein: CASSGGRRDTEAFF.

This clonotype was counted ten times or more. This chain joins TRBV7-9 and TRBJ2-2; possible D gene TRBD2, 5 bases. CDR3 length: 15 amino acids. Per germline, CDR1 SEHNR and CDR2 FQNEAQ (reference sequence). Trimming stripped 5 bases from V and 5 bases from J, with 15 bases between. CDR3 loop: CASSAQLSGTGELFF. The CDR3, as DNA: TGTGCCAGCAGCGCCCAGTTATCGGGGACCGGGGAGCTGTTTTTT.

This clonotype was picked up many times. The chain carries TRBV7-2 and TRBJ2-7, with D maybe TRBD2 (6 bases). V was clipped by 4 bases and J by 7 bases, with 17 bases between them. The CDR3 length is 14 residues. Germline CDR1 and CDR2: SGHTA and FQGNSA. The CDR3 nucleotides are TGTGCCAGCAGCTCCGGGACTGGGATAGGGGAGCAGTACTTC. Its protein product is CASSSGTGIGEQYF. Variable domain in full (rest from reference TRBV7-2 and TRBJ2-7): GAGVSQSPSNKVTEKGKDVELRCDPISGHTALYWYRQSLGQGLEFLIYFQGNSAPDKSGLPSDRFSAERTGGSVSTLTIQRTQQEDSAVYLCASSSGTGIGEQYFGPGTRLTVT.

This clonotype occurred a few times. V is TRBV6-2 or TRBV6-3 and J is TRBJ1-5; D uncertain. The germline V gene encodes CDR1 MNHEY and CDR2 SVGEGT. V gave up 2 bases and J gave up 0 bases, with 17 bases separating them. CDR3 length: 18 amino acids. CDR3 DNA: TGTGCCAGCAGTTACCAGGCAAATAAGGGCAATAGCAATCAGCCCCAGCATTTT. Protein product: CASSYQANKGNSNQPQHF.